This is a list of T cell receptor beta chains from one sample in a study of blood T cell repertoires in COVID-19. This table comes from immunoSEQ multiplex PCR, and its TCRdb copy is limited to in-frame clones, with some not included. The profile shows about 99,000 clones, around nine tenths of them singletons. The specimen was peripheral blood. All receptors derive from a human donor in a cohort sampled during active COVID-19. Each CDR3 is given with its conserved first and last residue.

v_call	j_call	cdr3_aa
TRBV2	TRBJ2-1	CASNLGLAGSEQFF
TRBV28	TRBJ1-5	CASSPVDRQGQPQHF
TRBV19	TRBJ1-5	CATNLGTLNQPQHF
TRBV5-4	TRBJ2-7	CASSLVKGSEQYF
TRBV5-5	TRBJ1-5	CASSLGPMTPQHF
TRBV7-2	TRBJ2-7	CASSLGAGTGFLEQYF
TRBV21-1	TRBJ1-2	CASSDPGQGYYGYTF
TRBV3-1/TRBV3-2	TRBJ2-1	CASSQVRGGYNEQFF
TRBV6-2/TRBV6-3	TRBJ2-3	CASSLRLAGWDTQYF
TRBV5-5	TRBJ2-7	CASSETSGTPSYEQYF
TRBV6-2/TRBV6-3	TRBJ1-1	CASSFTGNTEAFF
TRBV6-2/TRBV6-3	TRBJ2-1	CASSYGLAGALYNEQFF
TRBV24-1	TRBJ2-1	CATSDLRGGVKFF
TRBV2	TRBJ1-2	CASRDSNYGYTF
TRBV12-3/TRBV12-4	TRBJ2-3	CASSLGLDTQYF
TRBV6-5	TRBJ2-2	CASSPRQLETGELFF
TRBV9	TRBJ1-1	CASSPRRGGNTEAFF
TRBV19	TRBJ1-4	CASSIGVATNEKLFF
TRBV20-1	TRBJ2-5	CSAGSETQYF
TRBV27	TRBJ2-1	CASSSRGLIQNNEQFF
TRBV6-1	TRBJ1-1	CASSAYRGPTELDTEAFF
TRBV7-2	TRBJ2-7	CASREGGAGGYEQYF
TRBV4-3	TRBJ2-1	CASSQGDLVGHEQFF
TRBV19	TRBJ1-5	CASSIGHLMPSNQPQHF
TRBV5-1	TRBJ2-5	CASSFLLAQETQYF
TRBV5-1	TRBJ2-3	CASVLAELTDTQYF
TRBV11-2	TRBJ2-7	CASSQNRDEQYF
TRBV7-9	TRBJ2-7	CASSPGTGKGYEQYF
TRBV6-2/TRBV6-3	TRBJ1-5	CASSKARVENDQPQHF
TRBV11-1	TRBJ2-3	CASSQPGLADTQYF
TRBV15	TRBJ2-1	CATRPHVSRGEQFF
TRBV6-5	TRBJ1-2	CASSYGDSYGYTF
TRBV6-5	TRBJ2-7	CASSYSGQDSYEQYF